Listed below are T cell receptor beta chains from one sample, sequenced in a study of T cells in Graves' hyperthyroidism and ophthalmopathy. TCRdb independently ran MiXCR on the multiplex PCR reads; one entry per CDR3 protein. The sample contains some 600,000 distinct CDR3 sequences, about 14% of which appear only once. The sequenced sample consisted of blood. These receptors were collected from a woman aged 25 to 45 with Graves' hyperthyroidism that later progressed to Graves' ophthalmopathy. Each CDR3 is given with its conserved first and last residue. A D gene is named only where the DNA matches it firmly. Clone size appears in some rows only: once, few, many, or a class for an expanded clone.

clone size	V gene	D gene	J gene	CDR3 DNA	CDR3 protein
.	TRBV20-1	.	TRBJ2-7	TGCAGTGATAGGGACCGGGATTTAGCGTTCTACGAGCAGTGCTTC	CSDRDRDLAFYEQCF
many	TRBV28	TRBD1	TRBJ1-1	TGTGCCAGCAGTTTCGCCGACAGGGGAAACACTGAAGCTTTCTTT	CASSFADRGNTEAFF
.	TRBV28	.	TRBJ1-4	TGTGCCAGCAGTTGGGCGGGGGCAACTAATGAAAAACTGTTTTTT	CASSWAGATNEKLFF
.	TRBV18	.	TRBJ1-1	TGTGCCAGCTCACAATTCCCAGCTTATGGCACTGAAGCTTTCTTT	CASSQFPAYGTEAFF
.	TRBV5-1	.	TRBJ2-5	TGCGCCAGCAGCCCTCGCCACTTACAAGAGACCCAGTGCTTC	CASSPRHLQETQCF
.	TRBV2	TRBD1	TRBJ2-7	TGTGCCAGCAGTGGCAGGGGGCGCCACGAGCAGTACTTC	CASSGRGRHEQYF
many	TRBV10-3	.	TRBJ1-2	TGTGCCATCAGTGAAATCGTGGGCGGCTACACCTTC	CAISEIVGGYTF
few	TRBV9	.	TRBJ2-1	TGTGCCAGCAGCGTAGCCCTGAACGACAATGAGCAGTTCTTC	CASSVALNDNEQFF
many	TRBV6-2/TRBV6-3	TRBD2	TRBJ2-2	TGTGCCAGCAAAGCGACTAGCGGAGCCGGGGAGCTGTTTTTT	CASKATSGAGELFF
many	TRBV19	.	TRBJ2-1	TGTGCCAGTAGTAGGGACGTGGGAGACGGGAATGAGCAGTTCTTC	CASSRDVGDGNEQFF
few	TRBV7-3	TRBD2	TRBJ2-1	TGTGCCAGCAGCTTAATATATAGCGGGAGGGATGAGCAGTTCTTC	CASSLIYSGRDEQFF
many	TRBV30	.	TRBJ1-3	TGTGCCTGGAGTGTACAAGGAAACACCATATATTTT	CAWSVQGNTIYF
few	TRBV28	.	TRBJ2-7	TGTGCCAGCACTCCTTCCACGGTCTCCTACGAGCAGTACTTC	CASTPSTVSYEQYF
.	TRBV28	.	TRBJ2-2	TGTGCCAGCAGTTTCCAGGCCAAGAACACCGGGGAGCTGTTTTTT	CASSFQAKNTGELFF
many	TRBV11-1	.	TRBJ2-5	TGTGCCAGCAGCAAGGGCAGAGAGACCCAGTACTTC	CASSKGRETQYF
many	TRBV24-1	.	TRBJ1-4	TGTGCCACCAGTGCGGGCAGCCTGAGAACAACTAATGAAAAACTGTTTTTT	CATSAGSLRTTNEKLFF
.	TRBV6-2/TRBV6-3	TRBD1	TRBJ1-1	TGTGCCAGCAGTTACGGGACAGCGGGGAACACTGAAGCTTTCTTT	CASSYGTAGNTEAFF
many	TRBV28	.	TRBJ2-3	TGTGCCAGCAGGCCGAATAGCGGAGGCACAAATACGCAGTATTTT	CASRPNSGGTNTQYF
many	TRBV12-3/TRBV12-4	.	TRBJ2-2	TGTGCCAGCAGTGCAGGGGGGGATACCGGGGAGCTGTTTTTT	CASSAGGDTGELFF
many	TRBV5-1	.	TRBJ1-3	TGCGCCAGCAGCTCTTCCGGGACCAACTCTGGAAACACCATATATTTT	CASSSSGTNSGNTIYF
many	TRBV29-1	.	TRBJ1-1	TGCAGCGTTGGGTTCCGGAACACTGAAGCTTTCTTT	CSVGFRNTEAFF
many	TRBV3-1	.	TRBJ1-5	TGTGCCAGCAGCCAAGACGGGGGAGGCAATCAGCCCCAGCATTTT	CASSQDGGGNQPQHF
many	TRBV2	TRBD2	TRBJ2-2	TGTGCCAGCAGACTCCTAGCGGGAGCGTCAGCGGCCGGGGAGCTGTTTTTT	CASRLLAGASAAGELFF
many	TRBV10-3	TRBD2	TRBJ2-2	TGTGCCATCACTAGCGGGATAACCGAATCGGACACCGGGGAGCTGTTTTTT	CAITSGITESDTGELFF
many	TRBV19	TRBD2	TRBJ2-1	TGTGCCAGTAGTATGGCGGGAGTAGAAGAGCAGTTCTTC	CASSMAGVEEQFF
.	TRBV7-9	.	TRBJ2-7	TGTGCCAGCGCTTCACCCAGGGGAGCGTCCTACGAGCAGTACTTC	CASASPRGASYEQYF
.	TRBV3-1	.	TRBJ2-5	TGTGCCAGCAGCCAAGCGAACGGCCAAGAGACCCAGTACTTC	CASSQANGQETQYF
.	TRBV3-1	.	TRBJ1-1	TGTGCCAGCAGTTTACGAGGGCAGAGGCTTGAAGCTTTCTTT	CASSLRGQRLEAFF
many	TRBV28	.	TRBJ2-1	TGTGCCAGCAGTGCTAGAAATGAGCAGTTCTTC	CASSARNEQFF
many	TRBV3-1	.	TRBJ1-1	TGTGCCAGCAGCCAAGCACCGACAGAAAACACTGAAGCTTTCTTT	CASSQAPTENTEAFF
many	TRBV30	.	TRBJ1-2	TGTGCCTGGAGTCCCAGACAGGACTATGGCTACACCTTC	CAWSPRQDYGYTF
.	TRBV11-2	TRBD2	TRBJ2-1	TGTGCCAGCAGCCTCGGGGGGGACTTAAACAATGAGCAGTTCTTC	CASSLGGDLNNEQFF
few	TRBV6-1	.	TRBJ1-3	TGTGCCAGCAGTTTTGAGTTCCCTACTGGAAACACCATATATTTT	CASSFEFPTGNTIYF
many	TRBV6-2/TRBV6-3	.	TRBJ2-7	TGTGCCAGCACCGACCTCAACCTTACAAGGGCCTACGAGCAGTACTTC	CASTDLNLTRAYEQYF
many	TRBV2	.	TRBJ2-5	TGTGCCAGCAGTGAGGCAGTAGAGACCCAGTACTTC	CASSEAVETQYF
many	TRBV11-2	TRBD1	TRBJ2-5	TGTGCCAGCAGCCCCCGGACTCCGGGACAGGGCTCTCAAGAGACCCAGTACTTC	CASSPRTPGQGSQETQYF
many	TRBV12-3/TRBV12-4	TRBD1	TRBJ1-4	TGTGCCAGCAGTCCAGGGGACAGGGGTTACGAAAAACTGTTTTTT	CASSPGDRGYEKLFF
many	TRBV20-1	TRBD2	TRBJ2-1	TGCAGTGCTGGAGCGACTAGCGGGGGTTACAATGAGCAGTTCTTC	CSAGATSGGYNEQFF
many	TRBV6-1	.	TRBJ2-7	TGTGCCAGCAGTTACGATGGCTCGCGCGCCTACGAGCAGTACTTC	CASSYDGSRAYEQYF
many	TRBV7-9	TRBD2	TRBJ2-7	TGTGCCAGCAGTTATGGACTAGCGGGAGGCTACGAGCAGTACTTC	CASSYGLAGGYEQYF
.	TRBV3-1	TRBD2	TRBJ2-1	TGTGCCAGCAGCCAACCCTGGACTAGATCGAGCAATGAGCAGTTCTTC	CASSQPWTRSSNEQFF
few	TRBV20-1	.	TRBJ1-5	TGCAGTGCCCTAGGGGGGGGAGAGGGAAATCAGCCCCAGCATTTT	CSALGGGEGNQPQHF
.	TRBV6-2/TRBV6-3	.	TRBJ2-3	TGTGCCAGCAGTCCCGGTGGCGGCCTCAGCACAGATACGCAGTATTTT	CASSPGGGLSTDTQYF
.	TRBV5-4	.	TRBJ2-7	TGTGCCAGCAGCTTTAGCGGACTTCGCTACGAGCAGTACTTC	CASSFSGLRYEQYF
.	TRBV28	.	TRBJ2-3	TGTGCCAGCAGTTTACAGGGTCGTGCAGATACGCAGTATTTT	CASSLQGRADTQYF
many	TRBV18	.	TRBJ1-1	TGTGCCAGCTCACCACAAAGGGGCCAGGAAGCTTTCTTT	CASSPQRGQEAFF
many	TRBV18	.	TRBJ1-1	TGTGCCAGCTCAAGGGACGGCAACACTGAAGCTTTCTTT	CASSRDGNTEAFF
many	TRBV28	.	TRBJ2-7	TGTGCCAGCAGCCTAAGGGTCCCCTACGAGCAGTACTTC	CASSLRVPYEQYF
many	TRBV10-3	TRBD2	TRBJ2-1	TGTGCCATCAGTGAGTCCGGGGGGGACCGCCATGAGCAGTTCTTC	CAISESGGDRHEQFF
many	TRBV18	TRBD1	TRBJ2-7	TGTGCCAGCTCAGCCCTAACCGGGACAGTCTCCTACGAGCAGTACTTC	CASSALTGTVSYEQYF
many	TRBV2	TRBD1	TRBJ1-4	TGTGCCAGCACCGTCGACAGGGGGAATGAAAAACTGTTTTTT	CASTVDRGNEKLFF
.	TRBV20-1	TRBD1	TRBJ2-7	TGCAGTGCTAGAGAGTACGGGACAGGGTACGAGCAGTACTTC	CSAREYGTGYEQYF
few	TRBV30	.	TRBJ1-5	TGTGCCTGGAGTCTCACCGCTATCAATCAGCCCCAGCATTTT	CAWSLTAINQPQHF